This record looks at one T cell receptor (beta chain) sequence and its context. V lost 3 bases and J lost 7, with 12 bases in between. The CDR3 consists of 14 residues. Germline V gives CDR1 KGHSH, CDR2 LQKENI. The sample belongs to a study of blood T cell repertoires in COVID-19. For the study at large: Specimens from acute and convalescent COVID-19 originated in the United States, Italy and Spain. Nucleic acid was either cDNA or gDNA, and it came from T cells, B-cell-depleted T cells, or PBMCs.

As processed by the authors: Nucleated cell counts were estimated from reference gene primer amplification. Using immunoSEQ multiplex PCR, the repertoire was profiled, and TCRdb retains in-frame clones only, with some absent. That table gives V, J and clone size, and the DNA gave D and trimming. The sample lists approximately 230,000 clones, roughly 85% occurring once. The specimen was peripheral blood. The rearrangement links TRBV18 to TRBJ2-2; D possibly corresponds to TRBD1 (5 bases). The origin of this receptor is a man aged 25-40 years who had recovered from COVID-19. CDR3 nucleotides: TGTGCCAGCTCACCTCAGGGATGGGACGGGGAGCTGTTTTTT. It translates to CASSPQGWDGELFF. The full variable domain, with the rest looked up from reference TRBV18 and TRBJ2-2, is NAGVMQNPRHLVRRRGQEARLRCSPMKGHSHVYWYRQLPEEGLKFMVYLQKENIIDESGMPKERFSAEFPKEGPSILRIQQVVRGDSAAYFCASSPQGWDGELFFGEGSRLTVL.